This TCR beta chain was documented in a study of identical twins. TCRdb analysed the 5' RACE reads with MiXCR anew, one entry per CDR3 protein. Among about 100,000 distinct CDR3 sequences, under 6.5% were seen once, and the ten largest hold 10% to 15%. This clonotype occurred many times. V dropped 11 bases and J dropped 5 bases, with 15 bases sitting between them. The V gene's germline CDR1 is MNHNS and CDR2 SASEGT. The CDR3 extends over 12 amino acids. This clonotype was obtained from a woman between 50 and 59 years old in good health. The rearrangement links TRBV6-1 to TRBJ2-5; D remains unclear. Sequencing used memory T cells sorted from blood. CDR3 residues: CAAAVAQETQYF. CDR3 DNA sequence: TGTGCCGCAGCAGTGGCGCAGGAGACCCAGTACTTC.